This TCR beta chain was sequenced during a study of sequential checkpoint blockade in melanoma. Assay used: immunoSEQ multiplex PCR; TCRdb lists only in-frame clones, some missing. The data hold more than 25,000 clones, with roughly nine tenths observed a single time. This CDR3 is 18 amino acids long. Germline CDR1 is SEHNR and CDR2 is FQNEAQ (reference sequence). V lost 6 bases, J lost 5 bases, and 13 bases stayed unmatched. The treatment was: randomized to nivolumab then ipilimumab (arm A) or the reverse (arm B). The specimen was CD8+ T cells sorted from blood (inferred from file names), collected from a patient given nivolumab and ipilimumab in sequence. This chain joins TRBV7-9 and TRBJ2-5; 15 bases are shared with TRBD2. The clonotype comes from a human donor with melanoma. The CDR3 here is CASRVGLAGGPNWETQYF. CDR3 in DNA: TGTGCCAGCAGGGTCGGACTAGCGGGGGGGCCCAATTGGGAGACCCAGTACTTC. Complete variable domain (other parts from reference TRBV7-9 and TRBJ2-5): DTGVSQNPRHKITKRGQNVTFRCDPISEHNRLYWYRQTLGQGPEFLTYFQNEAQLEKSRLLSDRFSAERPKGSFSTLEIQRTEQGDSAMYLCASRVGLAGGPNWETQYFGPGTRLLVL.